These T cell receptor beta chains were read from a single sample in a study of cytomegalovirus exposure and HLA in healthy donors. The table came from immunoSEQ multiplex PCR; TCRdb's copy has only in-frame clones and leaves some out. Among tens of thousands of clones listed, more than 85% were seen once. The sample was PBMCs. The receptors stem from a woman younger than 30 in good health and CMV-seronegative. Each CDR3 is given with its conserved first and last residue. The order of the fields is CDR3 protein, CDR3 DNA, clone size, J gene, V gene, D gene. D genes are given only for firm matches. Expanded clones get a size class; other rows say once, few or many, or leave the size out.

CDR3aa: CASSGRDSYNSPLHF; CDR3nt: TGTGCCAGCAGCGGCCGGGACAGCTATAATTCACCCCTCCACTTT; abundance: .; j_gene: TRBJ1-6; v_gene: TRBV9; d_gene: TRBD1
CDR3aa: CASSLRGQRSTDTQYF; CDR3nt: TGTGCCAGCAGCCTAAGGGGGCAGCGAAGCACAGATACGCAGTATTTT; abundance: once; j_gene: TRBJ2-3; v_gene: TRBV7-2; d_gene: TRBD1
CDR3aa: CASSLRGYNEQFF; CDR3nt: TGTGCCAGCAGCTTAAGAGGGTACAATGAGCAGTTCTTC; abundance: .; j_gene: TRBJ2-1; v_gene: TRBV5-5; d_gene: .
CDR3aa: CASSFRGPNTEAFF; CDR3nt: TGTGCCAGCAGCTTCAGGGGTCCGAACACTGAAGCTTTCTTT; abundance: .; j_gene: TRBJ1-1; v_gene: TRBV5-4; d_gene: .
CDR3aa: CASSLGQGDIQYF; CDR3nt: TGTGCCAGCAGCTTGGGACAGGGAGACATTCAGTACTTC; abundance: .; j_gene: TRBJ2-4; v_gene: TRBV7-9; d_gene: TRBD1
CDR3aa: CASSDCSYATNEKLFF; CDR3nt: TGTGCCAGCAGTGACTGCAGTTACGCAACTAATGAAAAACTGTTTTTT; abundance: .; j_gene: TRBJ1-4; v_gene: TRBV6-4; d_gene: .
CDR3aa: CAWSVSVGHGYTF; CDR3nt: TGTGCCTGGAGTGTAAGTGTGGGGCATGGCTACACCTTC; abundance: .; j_gene: TRBJ1-2; v_gene: TRBV30; d_gene: .
CDR3aa: CASLRSGYEQYF; CDR3nt: TGTGCCAGCCTCCGGTCCGGCTACGAGCAGTACTTC; abundance: .; j_gene: TRBJ2-7; v_gene: TRBV28; d_gene: .
CDR3aa: CASSKRQGHQPQHF; CDR3nt: TGTGCCAGTAGTAAGCGACAGGGACATCAGCCCCAGCATTTT; abundance: .; j_gene: TRBJ1-5; v_gene: TRBV19; d_gene: TRBD1
CDR3aa: CASSSPPAGWETQYF; CDR3nt: TGTGCCAGCTCATCCCCACCGGCGGGATGGGAGACCCAGTACTTC; abundance: .; j_gene: TRBJ2-5; v_gene: TRBV18; d_gene: .
CDR3aa: CASSQGLADIYEQYF; CDR3nt: TGTGCCAGCAGCCAAGGACTAGCGGATATCTACGAGCAGTACTTC; abundance: .; j_gene: TRBJ2-7; v_gene: TRBV14; d_gene: TRBD2
CDR3aa: CASSRGQGLSFRDGYTF; CDR3nt: TGCGCCAGCAGCAGAGGACAGGGGCTCTCTTTCAGGGACGGCTACACCTTC; abundance: .; j_gene: TRBJ1-2; v_gene: TRBV5-1; d_gene: TRBD1
CDR3aa: CASTSGGRAYEQYF; CDR3nt: TGTGCCAGCACGTCGGGCGGGAGGGCCTACGAGCAGTACTTC; abundance: .; j_gene: TRBJ2-7; v_gene: TRBV2; d_gene: TRBD2
CDR3aa: CASSPRGGDQTQYF; CDR3nt: TGTGCCAGCAGCCCCCGGGGGGGCGATCAGACCCAGTACTTC; abundance: .; j_gene: TRBJ2-5; v_gene: TRBV7-3; d_gene: TRBD2
CDR3aa: CASSLGGFETQYF; CDR3nt: TGTGCCAGCAGCCTTGGAGGGTTCGAGACCCAGTACTTC; abundance: .; j_gene: TRBJ2-5; v_gene: TRBV7-2; d_gene: .
CDR3aa: CASSAQGSGSPLHF; CDR3nt: TGTGCCAGCAGCGCGCAGGGTAGTGGTTCACCCCTCCACTTT; abundance: .; j_gene: TRBJ1-6; v_gene: TRBV9; d_gene: .
CDR3aa: CASSVTGLAGHEQFF; CDR3nt: TGTGCCAGCAGTGTGACAGGACTAGCGGGCCATGAGCAGTTCTTC; abundance: .; j_gene: TRBJ2-1; v_gene: TRBV11-3; d_gene: TRBD2
CDR3aa: CASSPRTGFDEAFF; CDR3nt: TGTGCCAGCAGCCCCCGGACAGGGTTCGATGAAGCTTTCTTT; abundance: few; j_gene: TRBJ1-1; v_gene: TRBV7-9; d_gene: TRBD1
CDR3aa: CATSGSQYEQYF; CDR3nt: TGTGCCACGAGCGGGAGTCAGTACGAGCAGTACTTC; abundance: .; j_gene: TRBJ2-7; v_gene: TRBV10-3; d_gene: TRBD2
CDR3aa: CASSYRAGGHGETQYF; CDR3nt: TGTGCCAGCAGTTACCGTGCCGGCGGTCACGGGGAGACCCAGTACTTC; abundance: .; j_gene: TRBJ2-5; v_gene: TRBV6-6; d_gene: .
CDR3aa: CSVEGIHRGYGYTF; CDR3nt: TGCAGCGTTGAAGGGATACATAGGGGCTATGGCTACACCTTC; abundance: few; j_gene: TRBJ1-2; v_gene: TRBV29-1; d_gene: .
CDR3aa: CASSYQDGLGEQFF; CDR3nt: TGCGCCAGCAGCTACCAAGACGGACTGGGGGAGCAGTTCTTC; abundance: once; j_gene: TRBJ2-1; v_gene: TRBV5-1; d_gene: .
CDR3aa: CASSQDLGQGLGTNEKLFF; CDR3nt: TGCGCCAGCAGCCAAGATTTGGGACAGGGGTTGGGGACTAATGAAAAACTGTTTTTT; abundance: once; j_gene: TRBJ1-4; v_gene: TRBV4-3; d_gene: TRBD1
CDR3aa: CASSEDRGTNEKLFF; CDR3nt: TGTGCCAGCAGTGAAGACAGGGGAACTAATGAAAAACTGTTTTTT; abundance: .; j_gene: TRBJ1-4; v_gene: TRBV2; d_gene: TRBD1
CDR3aa: CASSTRHRGANTEAFF; CDR3nt: TGTGCCAGTAGTACCCGACACAGGGGGGCGAACACTGAAGCTTTCTTT; abundance: .; j_gene: TRBJ1-1; v_gene: TRBV19; d_gene: TRBD1
CDR3aa: CASSLVSGTSGGDQETQYF; CDR3nt: TGTGCCAGCAGCTTAGTTTCCGGGACTAGCGGGGGGGACCAAGAGACCCAGTACTTC; abundance: .; j_gene: TRBJ2-5; v_gene: TRBV7-2; d_gene: TRBD2
CDR3aa: CASSLWGPHGNTEAFF; CDR3nt: TGTGCCAGCAGTTTATGGGGGCCCCATGGTAACACTGAAGCTTTCTTT; abundance: .; j_gene: TRBJ1-1; v_gene: TRBV27; d_gene: .
CDR3aa: CSVEDLRGGETSTDTQYF; CDR3nt: TGCAGCGTTGAAGATTTGCGCGGGGGGGAAACAAGCACAGATACGCAGTATTTT; abundance: .; j_gene: TRBJ2-3; v_gene: TRBV29-1; d_gene: TRBD2
CDR3aa: CASAVRADLNYGYTF; CDR3nt: TGTGCCAGCGCTGTGAGGGCAGACTTAAACTATGGCTACACCTTC; abundance: once; j_gene: TRBJ1-2; v_gene: TRBV27; d_gene: .